These 10 T cell receptor beta chains originate from one sample sequenced in a study of blood T cell repertoires in COVID-19. TCRdb keeps only in-frame clones here, not all; method: immunoSEQ multiplex PCR. The table includes 280,000 or so clones, 83% detected once. Sequencing was done on a sample of peripheral blood. These receptors all come from a woman between 50 and 59 years old who had recovered from COVID-19.

The rearrangement uses TRBV27 and TRBJ1-2; D gene unclear. The germline V gene encodes CDR1 MNHEY and CDR2 SMNVEV (reference sequence). The CDR3 has 15 residues. V was shortened by 4 bases and J by 7 bases, with 19 bases between the two germline ends. The CDR3 DNA follows: TGTGCCAGCAGTTCCCGGACCGCCAATGGAGGTGGCTACACCTTC. Translated, it gives CASSSRTANGGGYTF.

V is TRBV12-3 or TRBV12-4 and J is TRBJ1-2; TRBD1 is a possible D gene (5 bases). Trimming pared 4 bases from V and 4 bases from J, leaving 10 bases between. The CDR3 runs to 13 residues. Here the CDR3 reads CASSSDSLYGYTF. In DNA form, the CDR3 reads TGTGCCAGCAGTTCAGACAGTCTCTATGGCTACACCTTC.

The V and J genes are TRBV6-2 or TRBV6-3 and TRBJ2-5, with unresolved D. Germline CDR1 reads MNHEY; CDR2 reads SVGEGT. The ends were cut back, 3 bases at V and 2 bases at J, with 10 bases in the middle. This CDR3 is built from 14 residues. The chain's CDR3 is CASSYGGRQETQYF. In DNA form, the CDR3 reads TGTGCCAGCAGTTATGGCGGAAGACAAGAGACCCAGTACTTC.

In its sample, this clone was seen a few times. The chain links TRBV27 to TRBJ1-3, with a weak D call TRBD1 (6 bases). The CDR3 contains 15 residues. From germline, CDR1 is MNHEY and CDR2 SMNVEV (reference sequence). Deletions cut 3 bases from V and 2 bases from J, with 11 bases between. The CDR3 spells CASSLLWGPGNTIYF. As DNA, the CDR3 is TGTGCCAGCAGTTTGCTGTGGGGGCCTGGAAACACCATATATTTT.

J is TRBJ2-1 and V is TRBV28; D is undetermined. This CDR3 is built from 16 residues. Trimming left V 3 bases short and J 5 bases short, with 17 bases between. CDR1 is MDHEN, CDR2 SYDVKM, per germline. The CDR3 sequence is CASSFFTARRHNEQFF. CDR3 in DNA: TGTGCCAGCAGTTTTTTCACGGCTAGACGGCACAATGAGCAGTTCTTC. Full variable domain (remainder filled in from reference TRBV28 and TRBJ2-1): DVKVTQSSRYLVKRTGEKVFLECVQDMDHENMFWYRQDPGLGLRLIYFSYDVKMKEKGDIPEGYSVSREKKERFSLILESASTNQTSMYLCASSFFTARRHNEQFFGPGTRLTVL.

Of note for this clone: The same CDR3 arises from other DNA sequences in this sample as well. This chain links TRBV18 with TRBJ2-1; a possible D gene is TRBD2 (5 bases). The germline V gene has CDR1 KGHSH and CDR2 LQKENI. This CDR3 spans 12 amino acids. V lost 0 bases to trimming and J lost 9 bases, with 6 bases between them. CDR3: CASSPPAGEQFF. In DNA form, the CDR3 reads TGTGCCAGCTCACCACCGGCGGGTGAGCAGTTCTTC. The full variable domain, its missing parts supplied by reference TRBV18 and TRBJ2-1, is NAGVMQNPRHLVRRRGQEARLRCSPMKGHSHVYWYRQLPEEGLKFMVYLQKENIIDESGMPKERFSAEFPKEGPSILRIQQVVRGDSAAYFCASSPPAGEQFFGPGTRLTVL.

The chain has TRBV27 and TRBJ2-7, with 13 bases fitting TRBD2. CDR1 is MNHEY, CDR2 SMNVEV, per germline (reference sequence). The trim removed 3 bases at V and 3 bases at J, leaving 2 bases unmatched. CDR3 length: 15 residues. Here the CDR3 reads CASSFGTSGNYEQYF. The CDR3 nucleotides read TGTGCCAGCAGTTTTGGGACTAGCGGGAACTACGAGCAGTACTTC.

This clone came up once. The V and J genes are TRBV28 and TRBJ2-7, with 9 bases aligning to TRBD1. Losses at the gene ends were 8 bases for V and 0 bases for J; bases not matched to a gene: 5. This CDR3 has 14 residues. Germline CDR1 and CDR2: MDHEN and SYDVKM. CDR3 in amino acids: CASEDRGDSYEQYF. The CDR3 DNA is TGTGCCAGCGAAGACAGGGGGGACTCCTACGAGCAGTACTTC.

The chain combines TRBV27 with TRBJ2-2; 8 bases map to TRBD2. Germline loops: CDR1 MNHEY, CDR2 SMNVEV (reference sequence). V trimming: 5 bases; J trimming: 4 bases; junction bases outside the gene matches: 9. CDR3 length: 16 amino acids. CDR3 region: CASSRTSGPVTGELFF. CDR3 bases: TGTGCCAGCAGTCGAACTAGCGGACCCGTCACCGGGGAGCTGTTTTTT.

The chain has TRBV11-3 and TRBJ1-1; no definite D call. Germline CDR1 and CDR2: SGHNT and YENEEA. CDR3 size: 13 residues. Trimming removed 4 bases from V and 3 bases from J, with 9 bases in between. The CDR3 sequence: CASSSSSDTEAFF. CDR3 nucleotide sequence: TGTGCCAGCAGCTCGTCCTCGGACACTGAAGCTTTCTTT.